The sequence of this T cell receptor beta chain was determined in a study of CD4 T cells in relation to SARS-CoV-2 and coronaviruses. Across the study: TCR beta CDR3s were sequenced after approximately ten-day antigen culture of PBMCs.

A note on this clone: Its target is unknown.

CD4+ T cells from unexposed donors were obtained before the COVID-19 pandemic (2011-2018). The cells were cultured for about ten days before CD4+ T cells were isolated. Testing used SARS-CoV-2 S/N and four cold-coronavirus spikes on unexposed-donor CD4+ T cells, cells permitting. Data came from immunoSEQ multiplex PCR; TCRdb stores just in-frame clones and leaves some out. The sample has some 19,000 clones, 60% to 85% seen once. Germline CDR1 reads SEHNR; CDR2 reads FQNEAQ (reference sequence). The CDR3 is 13 residues long. V gave up 2 bases and J gave up 5 bases, with 6 bases separating them. The clonotype comes from a human donor in good health. Sequenced: CD4+ T cells from PBMCs, cultured in vitro. The rearrangement joins TRBV7-9 to TRBJ1-4; D ambiguous. The CDR3 spells CASSLPQNEKLFF. The CDR3 region has the DNA TGTGCCAGCAGCTTACCCCAAAATGAAAAACTGTTTTTT. The full variable domain, completed using reference TRBV7-9 and TRBJ1-4, is DTGVSQNPRHKITKRGQNVTFRCDPISEHNRLYWYRQTLGQGPEFLTYFQNEAQLEKSRLLSDRFSAERPKGSFSTLEIQRTEQGDSAMYLCASSLPQNEKLFFGSGTQLSVL.